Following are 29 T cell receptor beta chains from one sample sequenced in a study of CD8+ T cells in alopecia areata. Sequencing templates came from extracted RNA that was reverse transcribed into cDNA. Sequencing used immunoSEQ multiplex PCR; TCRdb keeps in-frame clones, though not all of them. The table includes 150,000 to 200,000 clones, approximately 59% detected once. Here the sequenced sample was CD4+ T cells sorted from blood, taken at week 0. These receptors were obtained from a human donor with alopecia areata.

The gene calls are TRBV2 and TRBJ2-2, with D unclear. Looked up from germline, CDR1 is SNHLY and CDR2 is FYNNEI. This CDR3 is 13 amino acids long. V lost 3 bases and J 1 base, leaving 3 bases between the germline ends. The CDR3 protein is CASSEGNTGELFF. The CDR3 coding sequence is TGTGCCAGCAGTGAGGGGAACACCGGGGAGCTGTTTTTT.

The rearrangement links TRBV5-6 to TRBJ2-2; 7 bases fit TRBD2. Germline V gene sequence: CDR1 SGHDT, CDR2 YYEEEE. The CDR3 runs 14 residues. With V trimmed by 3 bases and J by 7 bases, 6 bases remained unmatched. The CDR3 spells CASSWDYRGGELFF. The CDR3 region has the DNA TGTGCCAGCAGCTGGGACTATCGCGGCGGGGAGCTGTTTTTT.

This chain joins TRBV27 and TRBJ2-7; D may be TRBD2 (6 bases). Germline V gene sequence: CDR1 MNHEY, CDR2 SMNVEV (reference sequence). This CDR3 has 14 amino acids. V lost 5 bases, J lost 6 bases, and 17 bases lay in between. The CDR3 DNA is TGTGCCAGCAGTCCGTCCGGGAGTCTCCCCGAGCAGTACTTC. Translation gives CASSPSGSLPEQYF.

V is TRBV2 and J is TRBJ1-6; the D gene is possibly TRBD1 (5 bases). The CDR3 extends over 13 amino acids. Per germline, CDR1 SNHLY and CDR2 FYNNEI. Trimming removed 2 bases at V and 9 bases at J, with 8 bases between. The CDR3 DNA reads TGTGCCAGCAGTGAATTGGGGGGTTCACCCCTCCACTTT. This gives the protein CASSELGGSPLHF.

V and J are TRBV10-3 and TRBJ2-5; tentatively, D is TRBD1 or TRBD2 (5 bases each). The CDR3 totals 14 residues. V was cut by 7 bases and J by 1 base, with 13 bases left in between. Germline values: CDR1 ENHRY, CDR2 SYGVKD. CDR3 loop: CAINPGTGQETQYF. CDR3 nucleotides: TGTGCCATCAACCCCGGGACGGGCCAAGAGACCCAGTACTTC.

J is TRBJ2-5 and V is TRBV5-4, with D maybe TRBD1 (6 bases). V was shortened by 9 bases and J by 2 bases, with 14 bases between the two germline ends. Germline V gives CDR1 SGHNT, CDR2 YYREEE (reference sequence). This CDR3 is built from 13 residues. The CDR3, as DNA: TGTGCCATACGGACAGCGGATCAAGAGACCCAGTACTTC. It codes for CAIRTADQETQYF.

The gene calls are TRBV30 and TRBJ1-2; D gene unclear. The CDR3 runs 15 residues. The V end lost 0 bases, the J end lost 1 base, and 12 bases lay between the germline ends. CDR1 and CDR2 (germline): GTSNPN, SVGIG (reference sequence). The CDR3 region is CAWSVLGGLNYGYTF. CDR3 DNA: TGTGCCTGGAGTGTACTTGGCGGCCTTAACTATGGCTACACCTTC.

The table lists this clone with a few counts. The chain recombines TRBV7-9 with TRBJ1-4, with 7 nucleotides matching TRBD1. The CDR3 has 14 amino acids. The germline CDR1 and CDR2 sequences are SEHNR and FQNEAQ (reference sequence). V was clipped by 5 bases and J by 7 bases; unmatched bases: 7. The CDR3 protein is CASSTRQGSEKLFF. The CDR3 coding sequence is TGTGCCAGCAGCACGCGACAGGGTAGTGAAAAACTGTTTTTT. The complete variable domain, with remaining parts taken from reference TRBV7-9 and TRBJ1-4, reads DTGVSQNPRHKITKRGQNVTFRCDPISEHNRLYWYRQTLGQGPEFLTYFQNEAQLEKSRLLSDRFSAERPKGSFSTLEIQRTEQGDSAMYLCASSTRQGSEKLFFGSGTQLSVL.

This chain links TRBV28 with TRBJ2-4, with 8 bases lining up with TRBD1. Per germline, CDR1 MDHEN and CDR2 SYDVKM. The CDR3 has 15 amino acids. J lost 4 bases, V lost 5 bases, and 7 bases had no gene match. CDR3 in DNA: TGTGCCAGCAGTCCAACCGGGACAGGAAAAAACATTCAGTACTTC. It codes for CASSPTGTGKNIQYF.

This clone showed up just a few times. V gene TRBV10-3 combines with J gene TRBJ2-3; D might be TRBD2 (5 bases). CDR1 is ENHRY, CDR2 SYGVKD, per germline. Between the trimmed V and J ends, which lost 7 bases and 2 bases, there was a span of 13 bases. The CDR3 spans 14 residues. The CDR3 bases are TGTGCCATCAAGGGAGTTGGGGACACAGATACGCAGTATTTT. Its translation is CAIKGVGDTDTQYF.

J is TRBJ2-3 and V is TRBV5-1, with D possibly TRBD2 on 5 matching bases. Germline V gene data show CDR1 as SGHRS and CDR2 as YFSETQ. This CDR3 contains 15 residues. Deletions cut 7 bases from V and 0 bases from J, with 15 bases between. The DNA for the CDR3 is TGCGCCAGCCGCCCCACAGCGGCTAGCACAGATACGCAGTATTTT. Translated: CASRPTAASTDTQYF.

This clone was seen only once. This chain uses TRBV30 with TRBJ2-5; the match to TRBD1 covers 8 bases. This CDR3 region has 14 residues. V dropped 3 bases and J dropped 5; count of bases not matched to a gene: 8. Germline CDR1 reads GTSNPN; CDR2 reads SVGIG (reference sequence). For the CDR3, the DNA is TGTGCCTGGAGGAAGACAGGGGAAAAGGAGACCCAGTACTTC. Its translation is CAWRKTGEKETQYF.

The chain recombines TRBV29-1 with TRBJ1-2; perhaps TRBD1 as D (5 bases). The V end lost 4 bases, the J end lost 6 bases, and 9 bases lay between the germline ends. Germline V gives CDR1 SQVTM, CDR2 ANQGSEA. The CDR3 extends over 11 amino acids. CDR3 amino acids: CSVVGRDGYTF. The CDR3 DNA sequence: TGCAGCGTTGTGGGACGTGATGGCTACACCTTC.

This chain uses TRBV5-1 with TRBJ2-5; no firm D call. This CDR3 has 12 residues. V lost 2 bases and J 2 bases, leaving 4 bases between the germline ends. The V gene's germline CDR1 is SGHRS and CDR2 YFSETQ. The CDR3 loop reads CASSFGQETQYF. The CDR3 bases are TGCGCCAGCAGCTTCGGGCAAGAGACCCAGTACTTC. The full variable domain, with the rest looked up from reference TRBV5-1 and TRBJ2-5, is KAGVTQTPRYLIKTRGQQVTLSCSPISGHRSVSWYQQTPGQGLQFLFEYFSETQRNKGNFPGRFSGRQFSNSRSEMNVSTLELGDSALYLCASSFGQETQYFGPGTRLLVL.

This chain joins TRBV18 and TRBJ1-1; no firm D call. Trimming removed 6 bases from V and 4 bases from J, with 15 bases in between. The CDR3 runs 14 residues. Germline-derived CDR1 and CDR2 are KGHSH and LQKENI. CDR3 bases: TGTGCCAGCTCTGATGGGGTTGGGAGCACTGAAGCTTTCTTT. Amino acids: CASSDGVGSTEAFF.

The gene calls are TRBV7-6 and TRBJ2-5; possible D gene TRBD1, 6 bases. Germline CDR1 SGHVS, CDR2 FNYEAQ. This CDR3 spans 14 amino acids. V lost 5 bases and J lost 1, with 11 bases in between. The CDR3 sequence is CASSTGQSQETQYF. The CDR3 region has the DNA TGTGCCAGCAGCACAGGACAGAGCCAAGAGACCCAGTACTTC.

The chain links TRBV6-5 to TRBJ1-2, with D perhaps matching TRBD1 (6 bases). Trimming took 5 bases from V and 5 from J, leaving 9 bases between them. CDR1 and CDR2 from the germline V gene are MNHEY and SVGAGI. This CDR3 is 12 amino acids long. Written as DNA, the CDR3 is TGTGCCAGCAGTGAGGGGGGATATGGCTACACCTTC. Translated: CASSEGGYGYTF.

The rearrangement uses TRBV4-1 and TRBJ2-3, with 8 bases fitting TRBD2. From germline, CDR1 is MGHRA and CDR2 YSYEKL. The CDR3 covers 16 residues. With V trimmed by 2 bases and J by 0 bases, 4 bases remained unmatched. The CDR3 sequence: CASSQQRGGSTDTQYF. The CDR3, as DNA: TGCGCCAGCAGCCAACAACGGGGGGGGAGCACAGATACGCAGTATTTT.

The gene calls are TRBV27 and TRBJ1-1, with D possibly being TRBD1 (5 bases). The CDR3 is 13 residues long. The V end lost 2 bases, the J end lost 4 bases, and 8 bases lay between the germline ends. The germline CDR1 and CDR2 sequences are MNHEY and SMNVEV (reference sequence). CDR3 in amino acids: CASSLEGSTEAFF. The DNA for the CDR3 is TGTGCCAGCAGTTTAGAGGGGAGCACTGAAGCTTTCTTT.

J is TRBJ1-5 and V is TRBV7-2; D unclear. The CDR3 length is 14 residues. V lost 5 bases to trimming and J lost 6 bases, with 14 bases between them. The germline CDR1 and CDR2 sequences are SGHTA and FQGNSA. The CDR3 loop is CASSVGNPGQPQHF. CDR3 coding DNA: TGTGCCAGCAGCGTTGGGAATCCGGGTCAGCCCCAGCATTTT.

The CDR3 region has the DNA TGTGCCAGCCAACGGCAGATTGCAACTAATGAAAAACTGTTTTTT. The encoded protein is CASQRQIATNEKLFF. This chain connects TRBV7-2 to TRBJ1-4; D is unclear. Germline V gene lookup returns CDR1 SGHTA and CDR2 FQGNSA. CDR3 length: 15 residues. V was pared by 8 bases and J by 0 bases, with 13 bases between.

The chain's CDR3 is CASSEPAGLAGGWREQYF. The CDR3 DNA reads as TGTGCCAGCAGTGAACCGGCGGGCCTAGCGGGGGGTTGGCGCGAGCAGTACTTC. This chain links TRBV6-1 with TRBJ2-7; 11 bases match TRBD2. This CDR3 is 18 amino acids long. CDR1 MNHNS and CDR2 SASEGT come from the germline V gene. V shed 2 bases and J 6 bases; nucleotides not matched to a gene: 15.

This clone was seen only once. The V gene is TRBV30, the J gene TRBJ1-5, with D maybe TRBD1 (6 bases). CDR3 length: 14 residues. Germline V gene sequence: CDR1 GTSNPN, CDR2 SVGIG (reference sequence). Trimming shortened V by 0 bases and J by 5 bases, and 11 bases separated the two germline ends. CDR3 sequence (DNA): TGTGCCTGGAGTGTGGGGGCAGGGGATCAGCCCCAGCATTTT. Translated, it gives CAWSVGAGDQPQHF.

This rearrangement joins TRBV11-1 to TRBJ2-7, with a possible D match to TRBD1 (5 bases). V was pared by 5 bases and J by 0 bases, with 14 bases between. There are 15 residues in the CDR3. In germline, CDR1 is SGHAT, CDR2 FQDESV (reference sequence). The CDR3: CASSLTDANSYEQYF. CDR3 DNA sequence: TGTGCCAGCAGCCTGACAGACGCCAACTCCTACGAGCAGTACTTC. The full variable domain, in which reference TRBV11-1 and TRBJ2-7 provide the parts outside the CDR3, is EAEVAQSPRYKITEKSQAVAFWCDPISGHATLYWYRQILGQGPELLVQFQDESVVDDSQLPKDRFSAERLKGVDSTLKIQPAELGDSAMYLCASSLTDANSYEQYFGPGTRLTVT.

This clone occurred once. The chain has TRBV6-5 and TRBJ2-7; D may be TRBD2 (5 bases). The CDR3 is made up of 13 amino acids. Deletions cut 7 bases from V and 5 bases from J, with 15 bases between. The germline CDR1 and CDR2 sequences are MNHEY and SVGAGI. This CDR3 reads CASTVRSGDEQYF. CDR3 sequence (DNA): TGTGCCAGCACGGTGCGATCCGGGGACGAGCAGTACTTC.

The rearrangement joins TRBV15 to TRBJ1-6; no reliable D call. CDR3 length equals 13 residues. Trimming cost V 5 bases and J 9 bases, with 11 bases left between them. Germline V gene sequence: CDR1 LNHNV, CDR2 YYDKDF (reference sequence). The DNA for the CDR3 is TGTGCCACCAGCGAGTTCGCGACTTCACCCCTCCACTTT. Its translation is CATSEFATSPLHF.

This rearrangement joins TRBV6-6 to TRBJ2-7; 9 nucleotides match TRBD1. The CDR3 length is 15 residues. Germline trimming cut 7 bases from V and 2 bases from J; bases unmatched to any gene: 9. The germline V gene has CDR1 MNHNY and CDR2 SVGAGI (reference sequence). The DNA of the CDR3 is TGTGCCAGCACCTTAAGACAGGGGGGGCCCTACGAGCAGTACTTC. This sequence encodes CASTLRQGGPYEQYF.

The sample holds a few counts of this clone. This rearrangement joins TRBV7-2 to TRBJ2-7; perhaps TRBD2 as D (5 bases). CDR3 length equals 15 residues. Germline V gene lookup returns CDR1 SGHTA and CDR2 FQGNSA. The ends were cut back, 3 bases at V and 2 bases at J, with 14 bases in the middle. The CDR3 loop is CASSFDYRLTYEQYF. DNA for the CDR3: TGTGCCAGCAGCTTCGACTATCGTCTTACCTACGAGCAGTACTTC.

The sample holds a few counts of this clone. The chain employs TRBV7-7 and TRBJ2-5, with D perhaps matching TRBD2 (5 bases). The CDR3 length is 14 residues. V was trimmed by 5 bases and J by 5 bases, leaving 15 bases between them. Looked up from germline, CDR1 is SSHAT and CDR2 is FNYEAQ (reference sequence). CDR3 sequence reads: CASSGQAPGETQYF. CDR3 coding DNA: TGTGCCAGCAGCGGGCAGGCTCCGGGGGAGACCCAGTACTTC.